This passage covers 16 T cell receptor beta chains from one sample sequenced in a study of OX40 agonist ivuxolimab in advanced cancers. The receptor library was made with the immunoSEQ multiplex PCR assay. In TCRdb, the immuneACCESS table is reduced to in-frame sequences with V and J assigned. These tables do not hold every clone; where another copy was compared, an unresolved V gene accounts for under half, and the others remain unexplained. This sample is represented by approximately 46,000 clones; 75% to 80% of them were singletons. Over 2% of the sample is held by the ten biggest clonotypes. Material: CD4+ or CD8+ T cells sorted from blood, obtained in a trial of the OX40 agonist ivuxolimab. All receptors come from an adult with an advanced solid tumor such as melanoma, head and neck, liver or kidney cancer.

In its sample, this clone ranks as large. V is TRBV5-1 and J is TRBJ2-7; D gene ambiguous. The CDR3 sequence is 14 residues long. V lost 4 bases, J lost 4 bases, and 15 bases lay in between. The V gene's germline CDR1 is SGHRS and CDR2 YFSETQ. CDR3 DNA sequence: TGCGCCAGCAGCCGACGAGGAGAGAATTACGAGCAGTACTTC. Its translation is CASSRRGENYEQYF.

In this sample, this clone turned up a few times. CDR3 in amino acids: CASSLGQNSYEQYF. CDR3 DNA sequence: TGCGCCAGCAGCTTAGGACAGAACTCCTACGAGCAGTACTTC. The chain couples TRBV5-1 to TRBJ2-7, with D possibly being TRBD1 (6 bases). V was shortened by 2 bases and J by 0 bases, with 9 bases between the two germline ends. CDR1 SGHRS and CDR2 YFSETQ come from the germline V gene. The CDR3 contains 14 residues.

The chain employs TRBV7-9 and TRBJ1-2; no clear D. Germline CDR1 reads SEHNR; CDR2 reads FQNEAQ (reference sequence). The CDR3 totals 11 residues. Trimming took 3 bases from V and 6 from J, leaving 5 bases between them. The CDR3 sequence: CASSLRDGYTF. In DNA, the CDR3 is TGTGCCAGCAGCTTGAGGGATGGCTACACCTTC. Full variable domain (missing parts from reference TRBV7-9 and TRBJ1-2): DTGVSQNPRHKITKRGQNVTFRCDPISEHNRLYWYRQTLGQGPEFLTYFQNEAQLEKSRLLSDRFSAERPKGSFSTLEIQRTEQGDSAMYLCASSLRDGYTFGSGTRLTVV.

The CDR3 here is CASSPFYRTTNYGYTF. CDR3 in DNA: TGTGCCAGCAGCCCATTTTACAGGACTACTAACTATGGCTACACCTTC. The chain couples TRBV28 to TRBJ1-2, with D tentatively TRBD1 (5 bases). V was trimmed by 6 bases and J by 0 bases, leaving 17 bases between them. The CDR3 runs 16 residues. Germline-derived CDR1 and CDR2 are MDHEN and SYDVKM.

The chain recombines TRBV15 with TRBJ1-5; 9 nucleotides line up with TRBD1. Germline V gene sequence: CDR1 LNHNV, CDR2 YYDKDF (reference sequence). CDR3 size: 18 residues. Losses at the gene ends were 0 bases for V and 3 bases for J; bases not matched to a gene: 9. CDR3 region: CATSRDIRGQGNNQPQHF. DNA for the CDR3: TGTGCCACCAGCAGAGATATTAGGGGACAGGGTAACAATCAGCCCCAGCATTTT.

The chain links TRBV5-1 to TRBJ2-1, with TRBD2 matching 14 bases. The CDR3 runs 18 residues. The V segment lost 0 bases and the J segment 8 bases; nucleotides outside the gene matches: 10. Germline V lookup: CDR1 SGHRS, CDR2 YFSETQ. The CDR3 here is CASSLAPGLAGGYDEQFF. DNA of the CDR3: TGCGCCAGCAGCTTGGCCCCCGGACTAGCGGGAGGATATGATGAGCAGTTCTTC.

The CDR3: CASSVGDTQYF. The CDR3 DNA follows: TGTGCCAGCAGCGTAGGGGATACGCAGTATTTT. The V gene is TRBV9, the J gene TRBJ2-3; D uncertain. Between the trimmed V and J ends, which lost 0 bases and 6 bases, there was a span of 2 bases. The germline V gene encodes CDR1 SGDLS and CDR2 YYNGEE. CDR3 length equals 11 residues.

The rearrangement uses TRBV10-2 and TRBJ2-7, with 13 bases identical to TRBD2. V dropped 4 bases and J dropped 4; count of bases not matched to a gene: 10. The CDR3 has 17 amino acids. The germline gives CDR1 WSHSY, CDR2 SAAADI. CDR3 residues: CASSGTSGGQTGYEQYF. The DNA for the CDR3 is TGCGCCAGCAGTGGGACTAGCGGGGGCCAGACTGGGTACGAGCAGTACTTC.

This sequence joins TRBV5-1 and TRBJ1-4, with a tentative D call TRBD1 (5 bases). Trimming stripped 5 bases from V and 10 bases from J, with 9 bases between. The CDR3 extends over 11 amino acids. CDR1 and CDR2 from the germline V gene are SGHRS and YFSETQ. The CDR3 region is CASSQGRKLFF. For the CDR3, the DNA is TGCGCCAGCAGTCAGGGTAGAAAACTGTTTTTT.

This clone was seen a few times. The CDR3 nucleotides are TGCGCCAGCAGCCCTGGAGGGGGAGGAGTCTACGAGCAGTACTTC. Its translation is CASSPGGGGVYEQYF. This chain links TRBV5-1 with TRBJ2-7, with D possibly being TRBD1 or TRBD2 (6 bases each). V was cut by 4 bases and J by 3 bases, with 17 bases left in between. This CDR3 contains 15 residues. The germline V gene has CDR1 SGHRS and CDR2 YFSETQ.

A few counts support this clone. The chain employs TRBV5-1 and TRBJ1-2; 7 bases line up with TRBD1. Per germline, CDR1 SGHRS and CDR2 YFSETQ. V shed 0 bases and J 2 bases; nucleotides not matched to a gene: 4. The CDR3 covers 15 residues. The CDR3, as DNA: TGCGCCAGCAGCTTGGAGGGACAGATCAACTATGGCTACACCTTC. It translates to CASSLEGQINYGYTF.

A single count supports this clone. The V gene is TRBV28, the J gene TRBJ1-2; D possibly corresponds to TRBD1 (6 bases). Germline assignment: CDR1 MDHEN and CDR2 SYDVKM. Trimming shortened V by 4 bases and J by 5 bases, and 17 bases separated the two germline ends. This CDR3 is built from 15 residues. The DNA of the CDR3 is TGTGCCAGCAGTTCCAGCGGGGGGGGCGCATATGGCTACACCTTC. Translating it yields CASSSSGGGAYGYTF.

The J gene is TRBJ2-5, the V gene TRBV10-3; TRBD2 matches 8 bases. Germline V gene lookup returns CDR1 ENHRY and CDR2 SYGVKD. The CDR3 has 15 amino acids. Germline trimming cut 3 bases from V and 4 bases from J; bases unmatched to any gene: 7. For the CDR3, the DNA is TGTGCCATCAGTGAAGGGCTAGCGGGTATAGAGACCCAGTACTTC. Residues: CAISEGLAGIETQYF.

The chain links TRBV27 to TRBJ2-5, with 10 bases aligning to TRBD1. In germline, CDR1 is MNHEY, CDR2 SMNVEV (reference sequence). The CDR3 covers 15 residues. The V and J ends lost 6 bases and 4 bases, in that order; junction bases with no gene match: 8. CDR3 loop: CASRRDRGLSETQYF. CDR3 in DNA: TGTGCCAGCAGAAGAGACAGGGGGCTATCAGAGACCCAGTACTTC.

This sequence joins TRBV9 and TRBJ1-5; a possible D gene is TRBD1 (5 bases). The CDR3 runs 14 residues. V lost 4 bases, J lost 4 bases, and 12 bases lay in between. Looked up from germline, CDR1 is SGDLS and CDR2 is YYNGEE. In DNA, the CDR3 is TGTGCCAGCAGCCCTTGGGACGGTAATCAGCCCCAGCATTTT. Translated: CASSPWDGNQPQHF. The entire variable domain, with the rest obtained from reference TRBV9 and TRBJ1-5, is as follows: DSGVTQTPKHLITATGQRVTLRCSPRSGDLSVYWYQQSLDQGLQFLIQYYNGEERAKGNILERFSAQQFPDLHSELNLSSLELGDSALYFCASSPWDGNQPQHFGDGTRLSIL.

V usage is TRBV9 and J usage is TRBJ2-3, with 9 bases matching TRBD2. Unmatched junction bases numbered 5, after V lost 0 bases and J lost 0 bases. The CDR3 consists of 17 residues. The germline gives CDR1 SGDLS, CDR2 YYNGEE. For the CDR3, the DNA is TGTGCCAGCAGCGTAGGTCTAACTAGCGGGAGCACAGATACGCAGTATTTT. Amino acids: CASSVGLTSGSTDTQYF.